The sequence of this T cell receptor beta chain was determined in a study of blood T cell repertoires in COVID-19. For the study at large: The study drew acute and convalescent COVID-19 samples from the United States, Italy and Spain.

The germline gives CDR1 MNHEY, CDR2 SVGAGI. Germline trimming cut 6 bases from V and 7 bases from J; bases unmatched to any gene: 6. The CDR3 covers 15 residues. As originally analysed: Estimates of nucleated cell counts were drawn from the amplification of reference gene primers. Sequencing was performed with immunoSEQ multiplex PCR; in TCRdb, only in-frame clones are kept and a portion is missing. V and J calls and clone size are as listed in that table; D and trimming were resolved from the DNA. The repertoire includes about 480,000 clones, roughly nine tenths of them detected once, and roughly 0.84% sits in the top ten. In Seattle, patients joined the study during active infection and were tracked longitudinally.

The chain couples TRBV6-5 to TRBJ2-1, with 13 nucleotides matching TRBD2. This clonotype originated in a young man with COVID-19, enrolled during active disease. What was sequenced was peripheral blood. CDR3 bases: TGTGCCAGCAGCGGACTAGCGGGGGCACTGAATGAGCAGTTCTTC. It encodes CASSGLAGALNEQFF.